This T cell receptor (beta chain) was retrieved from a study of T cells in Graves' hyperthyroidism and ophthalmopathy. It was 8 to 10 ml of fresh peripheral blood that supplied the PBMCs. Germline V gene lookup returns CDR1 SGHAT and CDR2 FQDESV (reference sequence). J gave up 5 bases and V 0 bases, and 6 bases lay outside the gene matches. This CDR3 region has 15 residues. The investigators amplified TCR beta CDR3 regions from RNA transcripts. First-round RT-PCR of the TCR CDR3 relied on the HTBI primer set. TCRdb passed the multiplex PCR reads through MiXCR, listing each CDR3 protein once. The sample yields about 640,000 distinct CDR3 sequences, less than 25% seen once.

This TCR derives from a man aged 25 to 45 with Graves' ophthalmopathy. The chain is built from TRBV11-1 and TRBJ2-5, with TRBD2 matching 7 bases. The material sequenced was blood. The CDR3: CASSLALAAQETQYF. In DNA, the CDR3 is TGTGCCAGCAGCTTAGCGCTAGCGGCACAGGAGACCCAGTACTTC.